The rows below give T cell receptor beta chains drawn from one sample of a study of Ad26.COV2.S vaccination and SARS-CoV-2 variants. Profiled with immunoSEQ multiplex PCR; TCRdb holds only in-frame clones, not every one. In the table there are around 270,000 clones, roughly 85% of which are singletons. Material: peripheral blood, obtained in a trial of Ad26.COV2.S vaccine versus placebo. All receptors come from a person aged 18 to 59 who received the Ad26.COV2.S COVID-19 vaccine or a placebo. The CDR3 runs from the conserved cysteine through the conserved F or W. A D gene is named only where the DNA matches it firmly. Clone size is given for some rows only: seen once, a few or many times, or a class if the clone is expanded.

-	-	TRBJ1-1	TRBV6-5	CASSPRGVTEAFF	TGTGCCAGCAGTCCCCGGGGGGTCACTGAAGCTTTCTTT
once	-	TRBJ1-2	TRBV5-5	CASSLKSSPVGDYGYTF	TGTGCCAGCAGCCTCAAAAGTAGTCCCGTGGGGGACTATGGCTACACCTTC
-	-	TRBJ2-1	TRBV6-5	CASSFPGLPNEQFF	TGTGCCAGCAGTTTCCCGGGACTCCCCAATGAGCAGTTCTTC
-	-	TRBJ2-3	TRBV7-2	CASSYWGGPPGEGQYF	TGTGCCAGCAGTTATTGGGGGGGCCCGCCCGGTGAAGGGCAGTATTTT
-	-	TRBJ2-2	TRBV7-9	CASSLGAGTHTGELFF	TGTGCCAGCAGCTTAGGGGCGGGGACGCACACCGGGGAGCTGTTTTTT
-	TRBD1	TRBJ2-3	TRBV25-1	CASSDFSRGTDTQYF	TGTGCCAGCAGTGACTTTAGCAGGGGGACAGATACGCAGTATTTT
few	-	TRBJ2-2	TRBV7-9	CASSSTAPGAGELFF	TGTGCCAGCAGCTCAACGGCCCCGGGGGCCGGGGAGCTGTTTTTT
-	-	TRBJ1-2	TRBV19	CAGSTGYGYTF	TGTGCCGGCAGCACGGGCTATGGCTACACCTTC
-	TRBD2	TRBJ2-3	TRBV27	CASPTAGTIHYTQYF	TGTGCCAGCCCCACCGCCGGGACTATCCATTATACGCAGTATTTT
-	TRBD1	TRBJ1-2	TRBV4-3	CASSPDRGPYGYTF	TGCGCCAGCAGCCCCGACAGGGGCCCGTATGGCTACACCTTC
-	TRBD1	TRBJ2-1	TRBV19	CASTLGRTGNEQFF	TGTGCCAGTACCCTCGGACGGACAGGTAATGAGCAGTTCTTC
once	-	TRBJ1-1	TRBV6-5	CASTLLLTSNTEAFF	TGTGCCAGCACCCTTTTACTTACATCGAACACTGAAGCTTTCTTT
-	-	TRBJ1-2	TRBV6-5	CASSQTGSRGYTF	TGTGCCAGCAGTCAAACAGGGTCTCGGGGCTACACCTTC
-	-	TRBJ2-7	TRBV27	CASSLTGFKFEQYF	TGTGCCAGCAGTTTAACGGGTTTCAAATTCGAGCAGTACTTC
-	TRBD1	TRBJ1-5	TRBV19	CASSIWDSGLWAQHF	TGTGCCAGTAGTATTTGGGACAGCGGGCTTTGGGCCCAGCATTTT
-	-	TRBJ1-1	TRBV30	CAWFSRAAGTEAFF	TGTGCCTGGTTTAGCAGGGCGGCGGGCACTGAAGCTTTCTTT
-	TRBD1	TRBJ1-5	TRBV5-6	CASSSGQGNQPQHF	TGTGCCAGCAGCTCGGGACAGGGCAATCAGCCCCAGCATTTT
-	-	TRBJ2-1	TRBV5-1	CASSLVDGRNEQFF	TGCGCCAGCAGCTTGGTGGACGGTAGGAATGAGCAGTTCTTC
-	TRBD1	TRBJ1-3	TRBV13	CASSDQGAGNTIYF	TGTGCCAGCAGCGATCAGGGGGCTGGAAACACCATATATTTT
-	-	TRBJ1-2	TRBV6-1	CASSEAGQRGYTF	TGTGCCAGCAGTGAAGCAGGGCAGAGGGGCTACACCTTC
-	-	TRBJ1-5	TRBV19	CASSASRAEPQHF	TGTGCCAGTAGTGCGTCGAGGGCAGAGCCCCAGCATTTT
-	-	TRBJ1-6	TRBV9	CASSVDGGSPLHF	TGTGCCAGCAGCGTAGATGGGGGTTCACCCCTCCACTTT
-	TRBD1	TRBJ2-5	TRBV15	CATSRERAGGGETQYF	TGTGCCACCAGCAGAGAACGAGCAGGGGGCGGGGAGACCCAGTACTTC
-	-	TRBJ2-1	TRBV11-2	CASSSVRGAYNEQFF	TGTGCCAGCAGCTCAGTGAGGGGGGCCTACAATGAGCAGTTCTTC
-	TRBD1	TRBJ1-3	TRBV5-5	CASSSDRGHGNTIYF	TGTGCCAGCAGCTCGGACAGGGGGCATGGAAACACCATATATTTT
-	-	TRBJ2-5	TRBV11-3	CASSLEGSRETQYF	TGTGCCAGCAGCTTAGAGGGTTCGAGGGAGACCCAGTACTTC
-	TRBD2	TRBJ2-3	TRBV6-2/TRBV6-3	CASSYSGGAVDTQYF	TGTGCCAGCAGTTATAGCGGGGGGGCCGTAGATACGCAGTATTTT
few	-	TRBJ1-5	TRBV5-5	CASSLGQWNQPQHF	TGTGCCAGCAGCTTGGGACAGTGGAATCAGCCCCAGCATTTT
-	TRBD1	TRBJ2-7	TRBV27	CASSTRIPGQGTYEQYF	TGTGCCAGCAGTACTCGAATTCCGGGACAGGGGACCTACGAGCAGTACTTC
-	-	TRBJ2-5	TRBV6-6	CASSYPGTKETQYF	TGTGCCAGCAGTTACCCCGGGACGAAAGAGACCCAGTACTTC
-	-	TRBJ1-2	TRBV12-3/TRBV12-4	CASSFGYGYTF	TGTGCCAGCAGTTTTGGCTATGGCTACACCTTC
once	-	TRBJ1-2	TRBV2	CASSGRVETYGYTF	TGTGCCAGCAGTGGCAGGGTCGAAACCTATGGCTACACCTTC
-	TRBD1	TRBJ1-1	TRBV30	CAWSVGQGGTEAFF	TGTGCCTGGAGTGTAGGACAGGGAGGCACTGAAGCTTTCTTT
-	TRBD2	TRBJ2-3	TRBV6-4	CASSETSGGTDTQYF	TGTGCCAGCAGTGAGACTAGCGGGGGAACAGATACGCAGTATTTT
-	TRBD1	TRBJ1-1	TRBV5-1	CASSLLGQKAAEAFF	TGCGCCAGCAGCTTACTGGGACAGAAGGCGGCTGAAGCTTTCTTT
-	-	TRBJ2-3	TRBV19	CASRQPGTHFPYF	TGTGCCAGTAGGCAACCCGGGACGCACTTTCCATATTTT
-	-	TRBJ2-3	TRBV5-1	CASSLAGQGTDTQYF	TGCGCCAGCAGCTTGGCCGGGCAGGGGACAGATACGCAGTATTTT
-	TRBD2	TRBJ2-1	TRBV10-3	CAISGHLAGETYNEQFF	TGTGCCATCAGTGGGCACCTAGCGGGAGAAACCTACAATGAGCAGTTCTTC
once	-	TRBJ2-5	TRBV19	CASSTGRRGTQYF	TGTGCCAGTAGTACCGGGCGAAGAGGGACCCAGTACTTC
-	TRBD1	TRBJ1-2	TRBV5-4	CASSAAGGGYGYTF	TGTGCCAGCAGCGCCGCAGGGGGAGGCTATGGCTACACCTTC
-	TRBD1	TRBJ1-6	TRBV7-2	CASRRRQGAPLHF	TGTGCCAGCAGGCGTCGACAGGGAGCACCCCTCCACTTT
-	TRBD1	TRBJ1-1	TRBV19	CASSSRDRNTEAFF	TGTGCCAGTAGTTCCCGGGACAGAAACACTGAAGCTTTCTTT
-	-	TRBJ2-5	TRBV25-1	CASSEQGRGETQYF	TGTGCCAGCAGTGAACAGGGCAGGGGTGAGACCCAGTACTTC
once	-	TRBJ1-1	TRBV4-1	CASSQDPRGTEAFF	TGCGCCAGCAGCCAAGATCCCCGAGGGACTGAAGCTTTCTTT
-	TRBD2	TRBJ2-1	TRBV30	CAWSVLAGGTGYNEQFF	TGTGCCTGGAGTGTACTGGCGGGGGGTACTGGGTACAATGAGCAGTTCTTC
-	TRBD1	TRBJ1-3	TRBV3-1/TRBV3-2	CASSRQGFSGNTIYF	TGTGCCAGCAGCCGACAGGGGTTCTCTGGAAACACCATATATTTT
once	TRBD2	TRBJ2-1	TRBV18	CASSPLRASGISYNEQFF	TGTGCCAGCTCACCTCTTCGGGCTAGCGGGATATCCTACAATGAGCAGTTCTTC
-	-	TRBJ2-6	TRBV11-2	CASSRPIGRASGANVLTF	TGTGCCAGCAGCCGCCCGATCGGTAGGGCCTCTGGGGCCAACGTCCTGACTTTC
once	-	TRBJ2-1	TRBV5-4	CASSSPLGGEQFF	TGTGCCAGCAGCTCCCCCCTAGGGGGTGAGCAGTTCTTC
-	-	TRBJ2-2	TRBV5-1	CASSPGGAGELFF	TGCGCCAGCAGCCCAGGGGGGGCCGGGGAGCTGTTTTTT
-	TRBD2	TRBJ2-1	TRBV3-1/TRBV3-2	CASSRGTSGRADNEQFF	TGTGCCAGCAGCCGAGGGACTAGCGGGAGGGCCGACAATGAGCAGTTCTTC
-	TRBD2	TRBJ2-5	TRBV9	CASSPTTGGPQETQYF	TGTGCCAGCAGCCCCACGACGGGAGGACCCCAAGAGACCCAGTACTTC
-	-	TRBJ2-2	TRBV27	CASSLRVLNTGELFF	TGTGCCAGCAGTTTACGAGTTCTGAACACCGGGGAGCTGTTTTTT
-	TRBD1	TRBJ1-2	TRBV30	CAWSVWEQGEGYTF	TGTGCCTGGAGTGTATGGGAACAGGGGGAAGGCTACACCTTC
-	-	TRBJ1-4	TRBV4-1	CASSLHNSFNEKLFF	TGCGCCAGCAGCCTACACAACAGTTTTAATGAAAAACTGTTTTTT
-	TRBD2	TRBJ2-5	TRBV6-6	CAISGAGARQETQYF	TGTGCCATCTCGGGAGCGGGGGCTCGACAAGAGACCCAGTACTTC